This T cell receptor (beta chain) was recorded in a study of blood T cell repertoires in COVID-19 (dated by TCRdb to 2018 to 2021). Looking at the study overall: Collaborator samples came from the United States, Italy and Spain and covered acute and convalescent phases of COVID-19. The material from the prospective study consisted of cDNA or gDNA derived from T cells, B-cell-depleted T cells, or PBMCs. Deeply sampled blood TCRbeta repertoires from subjects exposed to, actively infected with, or recovered from COVID-19 were included in the dataset. The repertoires were released in a freely available public database intended as a resource for research on the immune response to SARS-CoV-2. The samples were drawn from two sources: the first 160 participants of the ongoing ImmuneRACE study, and 950 to 1,500 subjects contributed by 6 global collaborators. The sample metadata nearly always contained a de-identified subject ID, COVID-19 status, age in years and sex. Where available, HLA class I and class II types were obtained from metadata supplied by the sample provider rather than from assay-based typing.

The paper's findings and limits, for the study overall: The quantity of clinical and demographic metadata differed by source and by participant and was supplied without curation.

Whole blood was collected in K2EDTA tubes by collaborating institutions according to the institutions' own protocols. Collaborator samples were shipped for TCRbeta analysis as frozen whole blood, isolated PBMCs, or DNA extracted from either sample type. CDR1 is given as MNHNY and CDR2 as SVGAGI, both from the germline V gene (reference sequence). V is clipped by 6 bases and J by 2 bases, and the sequence between their germline boundaries is 12 bases long. The CDR3 contains 14 residues, cysteine and phenylalanine counted. Only the CDR3 DNA stays, 42 bases, in frame from base 1. A remark on this clone: It lacks a known antigen. There are no base qualities to consult, and no much larger clone falls within one base.

The immunoSEQ Assay, a bias-controlled multiplex PCR, was used to amplify TCRbeta CDR3 regions from genomic DNA. On the study's bioinformatics: The number of nucleated cells in each sample was estimated from the amplification of reference gene primers within the assay. To quantify the absolute abundance of each unique TCRbeta CDR3 rearrangement, sequence reads were collapsed and filtered. For each sample, productive Simpson clonality was calculated by taking the square root of Simpson's diversity index across productive rearrangements. TCRdb carries this immuneACCESS record with in-frame sequences only. Its versions omit some clonotypes, under half of them owing to an unresolved V gene in the studies checked, with the rest unexplained. The DNA gave D and trimming, while V, J and clone size come from that table. The table for this sample lists 180,000 or so clones; around nine tenths of them were counted only once. About 3.5% of the sample is taken by the ten largest.

The rearranged chain carries TRBV6-6 and TRBJ2-3, with the D gene uncertain. The sequencing sample was made of peripheral blood. The TCR comes from a man aged 70 or older with acute or convalescent COVID-19. The nucleotide sequence reads TGTGCCAGCAGGCCCAGATATGACACAGATACGCAGTATTTT. Translated, this gives CASRPRYDTDTQYF.